The 10 T cell receptor beta chains below all came from one sample that was sequenced in a study of blood T cell repertoires in COVID-19. Some clones are missing from TCRdb's copy, which holds only in-frame ones; the method was immunoSEQ multiplex PCR. The sample contains 100,000 or so clones, around 81% of which appear only once. The sample comprised peripheral blood. These receptors originate from a man in his sixties with acute or convalescent COVID-19.

This clone was observed many times. The CDR3 spells CATTLTGGHGYTF. Written as DNA, the CDR3 is TGTGCCACCACCCTGACAGGGGGCCATGGCTACACCTTC. The V call is TRBV15, the J call TRBJ1-2, with 10 nucleotides matching TRBD1. This CDR3 comprises 13 residues. Germline trimming cut 7 bases from V and 6 bases from J; bases unmatched to any gene: 5. In germline, CDR1 is LNHNV, CDR2 YYDKDF (reference sequence). The entire variable domain, with the rest obtained from reference TRBV15 and TRBJ1-2, is as follows: DAMVIQNPRYQVTQFGKPVTLSCSQTLNHNVMYWYQQKSSQAPKLLFHYYDKDFNNEADTPDNFQSRRPNTSFCFLDIRSPGLGDTAMYLCATTLTGGHGYTFGSGTRLTVV.

The chain links TRBV5-1 to TRBJ2-1; 11 bases are shared with TRBD2. J gave up 6 bases and V 7 bases, and 6 bases lay outside the gene matches. The CDR3 is made up of 14 amino acids. Germline V gene sequence: CDR1 SGHRS, CDR2 YFSETQ. Written as DNA, the CDR3 is TGCGCCAGCCATAGCGGGGGGGCTCCCAATGAGCAGTTCTTC. It specifies CASHSGGAPNEQFF.

This chain links TRBV19 with TRBJ1-2; 11 nucleotides agree with TRBD1. V was clipped by 7 bases and J by 2 bases; unmatched bases: 9. CDR1 is LNHDA and CDR2 is SQIVND in the germline V gene (reference sequence). There are 16 residues in the CDR3. The CDR3 region has the DNA TGTGCCAGTACCATCGCCCGGGACAGGGGGAACTATGGCTACACCTTC. This sequence encodes CASTIARDRGNYGYTF.

The J gene is TRBJ2-1, the V gene TRBV14, with D possibly being TRBD2 (5 bases). V lost 3 bases and J lost 3, with 9 bases in between. This CDR3 is built from 14 residues. CDR1 is SGHDN, CDR2 FVKESK, per germline. In DNA form, the CDR3 reads TGTGCCAGCAGCCAGGGAGACTTCTACAATGAGCAGTTCTTC. Translating gives CASSQGDFYNEQFF.

V and J are TRBV11-2 and TRBJ2-3; D gene uncertain. The CDR3 contains 16 residues. V was pared by 5 bases and J by 0 bases, with 15 bases between. CDR1 SGHAT and CDR2 FQNNGV come from the germline V gene. CDR3: CASSTLASFSTDTQYF. In nucleotides, the CDR3 is TGTGCCAGCAGCACGTTAGCCTCGTTTAGCACAGATACGCAGTATTTT.

The CDR3 loop reads CASSYSTANTEAFF. DNA of the CDR3: TGTGCCAGCAGTTACTCGACTGCGAACACTGAAGCTTTCTTT. This sequence joins TRBV6-5 and TRBJ1-1, with D unclear. The V end was cut by 0 bases, the J end by 1 base, with 6 bases between. Looked up from germline, CDR1 is MNHEY and CDR2 is SVGAGI. The CDR3 consists of 14 residues.

This chain connects TRBV12-3 or TRBV12-4 to TRBJ1-5; TRBD1 matches 8 bases. V shed 5 bases, J shed 7 bases, and the junction held 4 bases outside the gene matches. The CDR3 extends over 13 amino acids. The CDR3 bases are TGTGCCAGCAGTCCAGGACAGGGCCAGCCCCAGCATTTT. The encoded protein is CASSPGQGQPQHF.

By sample fraction, this clone is medium-sized (0.01 to 0.1%). The rearrangement joins TRBV2 to TRBJ1-1; 7 positions agree with TRBD1. The trim removed 5 bases at V and 1 base at J, leaving 1 base unmatched. The CDR3 covers 13 residues. CDR1 and CDR2 from the germline V gene are SNHLY and FYNNEI. As DNA, the CDR3 is TGTGCCAGCAGTTACAGGGGGAACACTGAAGCTTTCTTT. It yields the protein CASSYRGNTEAFF.

The J gene is TRBJ1-2, the V gene TRBV5-5, with D perhaps TRBD1 (5 bases). V lost 1 base and J lost 5, with 15 bases in between. There are 15 residues in the CDR3. CDR1 is SGHKS, CDR2 YYEKEE, per germline (reference sequence). The CDR3, as DNA: TGTGCCAGCAGCTTGTCTGGGGCGGACCCGTATGGCTACACCTTC. It is translated as CASSLSGADPYGYTF.

The chain carries TRBV6-1 and TRBJ1-2, with D possibly TRBD1 on 5 matching bases. The CDR3 is made up of 12 amino acids. Germline V gene sequence: CDR1 MNHNS, CDR2 SASEGT. V shed 0 bases and J shed 13 bases, with 12 bases lying between them. CDR3 DNA: TGTGCCAGCAGTGAAGCCTACCAGGGTTGCACCTTC. Its translation: CASSEAYQGCTF.